This T cell receptor beta chain was captured by sequencing in a study of OX40 agonist ivuxolimab in advanced cancers. Study information: Earlier anti-PD-1, anti-PD-L1 or anti-CTLA-4 therapy was permitted; under 50% had received some.

Systemic immunosuppression or a history of autoimmune disease excluded patients. Note on this clone: Its antigen is unknown.

The CDR3 is made up of 11 amino acids. Germline loops: CDR1 SQVTM, CDR2 ANQGSEA. The data were produced by immunoSEQ multiplex PCR, yet TCRdb's version contains in-frame clones alone and is incomplete. The sample lists over 30,000 clones; under 85% were seen once. The study, taken as a whole, reports: Clonal expansion from baseline to week 6 occurred in both CD4+ and CD8+ T cells. Average numbers of expanded clones were greater in CD8+ T cells than in CD4+.

The sequencing here drew on CD4+ or CD8+ T cells sorted from blood, taken in a trial of the OX40 agonist ivuxolimab. The source of this sequence is an adult with an advanced solid tumor such as melanoma, head and neck, liver or kidney cancer. The genes are TRBV29-1 and TRBJ2-6, with a tentative D call TRBD2 (6 bases). The CDR3 nucleotides are TGCATGGAGGGGGGGGCCAACGTCCTGACTTTC. This sequence encodes CMEGGANVLTF.